The sequence of this T cell receptor (beta chain) was determined in a study of blood T cell repertoires in COVID-19. A single count supports this clone. V was shortened by 0 bases and J by 2 bases, with 10 bases between the two germline ends. The CDR3 runs to 16 residues. The germline V gene has CDR1 MNHEY and CDR2 SVGEGT. Clones were read by immunoSEQ multiplex PCR, and TCRdb kept only the in-frame ones, dropping some. Here the sample spans about 68,000 clones, about 86% being singletons. The source of this sequence is a man aged 50-59 years with acute or convalescent COVID-19. The sequenced material came from peripheral blood. The chain uses TRBV6-2 or TRBV6-3 and TRBJ2-2; a weak D match, TRBD2 (5 bases). The CDR3 region has the DNA TGTGCCAGCAGTTACTCGATTGGAGGTAACACCGGGGAGCTGTTTTTT. Translating gives CASSYSIGGNTGELFF.